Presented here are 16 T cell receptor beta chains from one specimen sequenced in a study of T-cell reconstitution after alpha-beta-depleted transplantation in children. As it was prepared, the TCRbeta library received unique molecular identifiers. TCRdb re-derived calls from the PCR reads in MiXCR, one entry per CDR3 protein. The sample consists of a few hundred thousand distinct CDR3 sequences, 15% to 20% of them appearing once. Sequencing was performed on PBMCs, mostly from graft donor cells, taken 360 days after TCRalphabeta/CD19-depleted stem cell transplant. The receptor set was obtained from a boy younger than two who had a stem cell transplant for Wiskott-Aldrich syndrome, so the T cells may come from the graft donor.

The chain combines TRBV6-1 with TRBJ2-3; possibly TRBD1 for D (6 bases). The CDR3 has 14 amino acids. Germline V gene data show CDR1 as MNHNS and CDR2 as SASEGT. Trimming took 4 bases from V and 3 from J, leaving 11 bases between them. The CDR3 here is CASSGGRPTDTQYF. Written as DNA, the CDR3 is TGTGCCAGCAGTGGGGGGCGACCGACAGATACGCAGTATTTT.

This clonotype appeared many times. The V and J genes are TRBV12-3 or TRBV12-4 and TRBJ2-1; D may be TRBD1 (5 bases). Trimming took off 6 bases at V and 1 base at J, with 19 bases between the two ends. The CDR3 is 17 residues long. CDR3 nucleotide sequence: TGTGCCAGCAGCCGCAGGGTAGTGGATGTTTCCTACAATGAGCAGTTCTTC. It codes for CASSRRVVDVSYNEQFF.

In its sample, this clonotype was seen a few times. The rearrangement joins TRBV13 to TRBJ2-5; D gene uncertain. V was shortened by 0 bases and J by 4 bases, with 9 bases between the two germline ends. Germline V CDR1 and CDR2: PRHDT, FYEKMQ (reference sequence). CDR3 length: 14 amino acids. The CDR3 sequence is CASSLGPTSETQYF. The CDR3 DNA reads TGTGCCAGCAGCTTAGGCCCTACCTCAGAGACCCAGTACTTC.

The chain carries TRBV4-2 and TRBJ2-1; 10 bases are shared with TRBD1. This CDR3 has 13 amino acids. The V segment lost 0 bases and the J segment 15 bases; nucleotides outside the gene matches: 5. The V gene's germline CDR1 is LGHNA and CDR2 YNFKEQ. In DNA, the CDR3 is TGTGCCAGCAGCCAAGATCAGGACAGGGGGACGTTCTTC. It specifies CASSQDQDRGTFF.

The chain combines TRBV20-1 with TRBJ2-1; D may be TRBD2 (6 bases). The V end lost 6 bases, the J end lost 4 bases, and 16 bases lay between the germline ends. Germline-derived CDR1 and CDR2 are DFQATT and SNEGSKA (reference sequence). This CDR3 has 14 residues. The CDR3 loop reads CSAAGTSKYNEQFF. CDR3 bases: TGCAGTGCAGCCGGGACTTCGAAGTACAATGAGCAGTTCTTC.

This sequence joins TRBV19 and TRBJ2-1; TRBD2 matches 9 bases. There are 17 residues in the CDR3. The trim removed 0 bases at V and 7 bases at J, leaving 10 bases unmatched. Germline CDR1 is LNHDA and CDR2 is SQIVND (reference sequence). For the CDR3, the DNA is TGTGCCAGTAGTATAGATCAAGGCGGGAGGGCCGAAAATGAGCAGTTCTTC. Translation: CASSIDQGGRAENEQFF.

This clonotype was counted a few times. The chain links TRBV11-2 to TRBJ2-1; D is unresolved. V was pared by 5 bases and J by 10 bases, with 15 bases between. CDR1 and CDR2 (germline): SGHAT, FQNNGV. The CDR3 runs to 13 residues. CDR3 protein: CASSPRPRTEQFF. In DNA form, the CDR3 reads TGTGCCAGCAGCCCACGACCCCGAACGGAGCAGTTCTTC.

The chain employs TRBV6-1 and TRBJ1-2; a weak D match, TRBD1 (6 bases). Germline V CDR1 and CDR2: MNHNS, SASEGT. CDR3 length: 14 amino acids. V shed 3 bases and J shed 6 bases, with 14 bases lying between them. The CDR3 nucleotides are TGTGCCAGCAGTGACCTAAGCCGGACAGATGGCTACACCTTC. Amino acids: CASSDLSRTDGYTF.

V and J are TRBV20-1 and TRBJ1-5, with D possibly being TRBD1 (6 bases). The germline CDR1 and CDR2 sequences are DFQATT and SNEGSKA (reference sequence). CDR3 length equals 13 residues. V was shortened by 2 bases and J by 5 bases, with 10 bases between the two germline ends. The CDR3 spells CSARRGQYQPQHF. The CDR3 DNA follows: TGCAGTGCTAGAAGAGGACAGTATCAGCCCCAGCATTTT.

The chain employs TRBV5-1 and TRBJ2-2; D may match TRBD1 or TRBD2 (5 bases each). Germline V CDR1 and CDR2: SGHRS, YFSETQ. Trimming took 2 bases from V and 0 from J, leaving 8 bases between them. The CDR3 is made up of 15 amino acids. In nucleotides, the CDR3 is TGCGCCAGCAGCTTACGGGACGCGAACACCGGGGAGCTGTTTTTT. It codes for CASSLRDANTGELFF. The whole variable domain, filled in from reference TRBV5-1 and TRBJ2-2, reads KAGVTQTPRYLIKTRGQQVTLSCSPISGHRSVSWYQQTPGQGLQFLFEYFSETQRNKGNFPGRFSGRQFSNSRSEMNVSTLELGDSALYLCASSLRDANTGELFFGEGSRLTVL.

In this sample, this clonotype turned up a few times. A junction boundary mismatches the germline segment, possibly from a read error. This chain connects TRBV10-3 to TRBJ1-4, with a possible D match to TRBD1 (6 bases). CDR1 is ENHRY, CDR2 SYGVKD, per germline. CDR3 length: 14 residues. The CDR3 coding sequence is TGTGTCATCAGTGAGACAGGCATTAATGAAAAACTGTTTTTT. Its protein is CVISETGINEKLFF.

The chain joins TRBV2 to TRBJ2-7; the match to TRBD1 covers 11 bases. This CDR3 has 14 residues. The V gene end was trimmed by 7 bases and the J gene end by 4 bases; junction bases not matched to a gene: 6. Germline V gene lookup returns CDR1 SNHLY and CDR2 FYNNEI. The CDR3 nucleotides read TGTGCCAGCACCTCCGGGACAGGGGGGTACGAGCAGTACTTC. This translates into CASTSGTGGYEQYF. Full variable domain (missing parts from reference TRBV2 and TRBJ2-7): EPEVTQTPSHQVTQMGQEVILRCVPISNHLYFYWYRQILGQKVEFLVSFYNNEISEKSEIFDDQFSVERPDGSNFTLKIRSTKLEDSAMYFCASTSGTGGYEQYFGPGTRLTVT.

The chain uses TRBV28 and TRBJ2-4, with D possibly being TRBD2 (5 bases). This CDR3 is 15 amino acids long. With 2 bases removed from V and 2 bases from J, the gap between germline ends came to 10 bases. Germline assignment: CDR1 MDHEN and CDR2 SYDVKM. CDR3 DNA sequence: TGTGCCAGCAGTTTACCGACGGGGTCCAAAAACATTCAGTACTTC. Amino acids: CASSLPTGSKNIQYF.

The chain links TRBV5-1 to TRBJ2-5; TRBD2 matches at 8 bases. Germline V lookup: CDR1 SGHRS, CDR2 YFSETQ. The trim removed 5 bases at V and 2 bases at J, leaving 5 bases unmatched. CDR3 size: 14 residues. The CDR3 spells CASSLAGMQETQYF. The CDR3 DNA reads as TGCGCCAGCAGTCTAGCGGGCATGCAAGAGACCCAGTACTTC. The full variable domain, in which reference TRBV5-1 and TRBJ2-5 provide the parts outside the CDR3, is KAGVTQTPRYLIKTRGQQVTLSCSPISGHRSVSWYQQTPGQGLQFLFEYFSETQRNKGNFPGRFSGRQFSNSRSEMNVSTLELGDSALYLCASSLAGMQETQYFGPGTRLLVL.

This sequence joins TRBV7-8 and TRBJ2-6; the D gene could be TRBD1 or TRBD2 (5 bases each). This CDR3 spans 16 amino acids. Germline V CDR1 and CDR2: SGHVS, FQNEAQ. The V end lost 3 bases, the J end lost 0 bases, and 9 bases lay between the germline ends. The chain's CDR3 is CASSFPGSSGANVLTF. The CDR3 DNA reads TGTGCCAGCAGCTTTCCAGGGAGCTCTGGGGCCAACGTCCTGACTTTC.

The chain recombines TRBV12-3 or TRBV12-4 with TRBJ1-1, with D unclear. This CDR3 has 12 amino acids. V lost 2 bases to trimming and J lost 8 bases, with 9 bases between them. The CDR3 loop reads CASSLRGGEAFF. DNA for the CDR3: TGTGCCAGCAGTTTACGGGGAGGCGAAGCTTTCTTT.